The 9 T cell receptor beta chains below were found in one sample sequenced in a study of post-analysis software for immune sequencing data. Overall study results and limits: Relative to controls, patients had 4 or 5 TRBV segments at higher frequency, with TRBV5-6, TRBV5-1 and TRBV20-1 among these.

Each TCR beta cDNA library carried unique molecular identifiers. TCRdb passed the PCR reads through MiXCR, listing each CDR3 protein once. The repertoire consists of about half a million distinct CDR3 sequences, with roughly 46% occurring once and the leading ten covering about 12%. These receptors' antigens are unknown. Material for sequencing was blood. Receptor source: a girl between 10 and 17 years old with multiple sclerosis.

This clonotype was found once. The J gene is TRBJ2-3, the V gene TRBV9; D is unclear. Looked up from germline, CDR1 is SGDLS and CDR2 is YYNGEE. CDR3 length: 16 residues. V lost 5 bases and J lost 1, with 17 bases in between. CDR3 coding DNA: TGTGCCAGCAGTATGACTGGCACTCCCCGCACAGATACGCAGTATTTT. Translation gives CASSMTGTPRTDTQYF.

Only a few counts were recorded for this clonotype. The gene calls are TRBV6-2 or TRBV6-3 and TRBJ2-7; tentative D call: TRBD2 (6 bases). The J call may be wrong; the DNA end is better matched by TRBJ2-4. Germline CDR1 and CDR2: MNHEY and SVGEGT. This CDR3 is 12 amino acids long. CDR3 protein: CASEPRRGIQYF. The CDR3, as DNA: TGTGCCAGCGAGCCTCGGCGGGGCATTCAGTACTTC.

The rearrangement uses TRBV6-5 and TRBJ2-1; 8 bases line up with TRBD2. CDR3 length equals 15 residues. Germline assignment: CDR1 MNHEY and CDR2 SVGAGI. V lost 4 bases and J lost 4; bases outside the gene matches: 6. The CDR3 coding sequence is TGTGCCAGCAGTTCGAGACTAGCGAATTACAATGAGCAGTTCTTC. Translated, it gives CASSSRLANYNEQFF.

This clonotype was observed a handful of times. The chain uses TRBV7-2 and TRBJ1-1; D is unclear. This CDR3 contains 12 residues. In germline, CDR1 is SGHTA, CDR2 FQGNSA. Trimming stripped 0 bases from V and 11 bases from J, with 10 bases between. The CDR3 loop is CASSLAAGRAFF. In nucleotides, the CDR3 is TGTGCCAGCAGCTTAGCCGCCGGACGGGCTTTCTTT.

V usage is TRBV20-1 and J usage is TRBJ2-6; TRBD1 is a possible D gene (5 bases). The length of the CDR3 is 15 residues. Trimming cost V 5 bases and J 4 bases, with 15 bases left between them. CDR1 and CDR2 from the germline V gene are DFQATT and SNEGSKA (reference sequence). This CDR3 is CSAVNPGPGANVLTF. CDR3 DNA sequence: TGCAGTGCTGTTAACCCAGGGCCGGGGGCCAACGTCCTGACTTTC.

This clonotype came up many times. This rearrangement joins TRBV12-3 or TRBV12-4 to TRBJ2-3; unclear D gene. The length of the CDR3 is 12 residues. V was pared by 5 bases and J by 2 bases, with 5 bases between. The CDR3 region is CASSQNTDTQYF. Here the CDR3 DNA reads TGTGCCAGCAGTCAGAACACAGATACGCAGTATTTT.

This chain connects TRBV29-1 to TRBJ2-1; 7 bases fit TRBD2. Trimming at V came to 4 bases and at J to 8 bases, leaving 5 bases not matched to a gene. Germline V gene lookup returns CDR1 SQVTM and CDR2 ANQGSEA. This CDR3 has 12 residues. The DNA of the CDR3 is TGCAGCGTTGTACTGGCGGGAGATGAGCAGTTCTTC. Translation gives CSVVLAGDEQFF.

The chain carries TRBV20-1 and TRBJ2-3; possible D gene TRBD2, 5 bases. CDR3 length: 16 residues. V was trimmed by 3 bases and J by 4 bases, leaving 20 bases between them. The V gene's germline CDR1 is DFQATT and CDR2 SNEGSKA (reference sequence). The DNA for the CDR3 is TGCAGTGCTAGCCCTCGCTCGGGGAGTTGGGCAGATACGCAGTATTTT. Amino acid sequence: CSASPRSGSWADTQYF.

The rearrangement links TRBV27 to TRBJ2-3; 7 bases are shared with TRBD1. The CDR3 is 13 amino acids. In germline, CDR1 is MNHEY, CDR2 SMNVEV (reference sequence). After removal of 7 bases from V and 3 bases from J, the junction contained 4 bases not matched to a gene. CDR3 sequence: CASIRQGTDTQYF. CDR3 in DNA: TGTGCCAGCATTCGACAGGGAACAGATACGCAGTATTTT.